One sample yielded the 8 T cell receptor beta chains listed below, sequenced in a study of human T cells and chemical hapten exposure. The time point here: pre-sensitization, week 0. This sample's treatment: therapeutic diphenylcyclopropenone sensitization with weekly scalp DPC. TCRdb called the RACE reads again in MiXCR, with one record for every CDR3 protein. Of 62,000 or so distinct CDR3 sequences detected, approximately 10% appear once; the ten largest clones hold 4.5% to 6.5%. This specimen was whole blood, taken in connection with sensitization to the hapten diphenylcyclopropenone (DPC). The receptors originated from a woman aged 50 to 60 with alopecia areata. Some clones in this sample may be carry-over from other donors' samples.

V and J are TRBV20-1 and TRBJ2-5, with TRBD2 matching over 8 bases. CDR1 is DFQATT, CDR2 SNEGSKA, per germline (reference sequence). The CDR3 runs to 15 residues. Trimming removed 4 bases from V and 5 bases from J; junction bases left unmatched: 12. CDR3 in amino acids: CSATLLAALLETQYF. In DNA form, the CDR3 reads TGCAGTGCTACCCTACTAGCGGCTCTTCTTGAGACCCAGTACTTC.

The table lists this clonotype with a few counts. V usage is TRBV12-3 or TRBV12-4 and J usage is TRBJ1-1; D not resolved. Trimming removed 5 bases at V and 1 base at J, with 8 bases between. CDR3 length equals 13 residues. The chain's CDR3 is CASSPTQNTEAFF. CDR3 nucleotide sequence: TGTGCCAGCAGTCCTACACAGAACACTGAAGCTTTCTTT.

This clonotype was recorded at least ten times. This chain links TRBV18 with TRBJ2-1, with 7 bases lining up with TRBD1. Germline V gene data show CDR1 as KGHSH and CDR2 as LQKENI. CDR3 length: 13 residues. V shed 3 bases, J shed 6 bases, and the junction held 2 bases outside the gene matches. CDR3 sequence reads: CASSPDRFNEQFF. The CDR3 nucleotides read TGTGCCAGCTCACCGGACAGGTTCAATGAGCAGTTCTTC.

The CDR3 DNA sequence: TGTGCCAGCGCATGGGGTGGCAACACCGGGGAGCTGTTTTTT. Translation gives CASAWGGNTGELFF. The gene calls are TRBV27 and TRBJ2-2; D is unclear. Germline V gene lookup returns CDR1 MNHEY and CDR2 SMNVEV (reference sequence). The length of the CDR3 is 14 residues. V was shortened by 8 bases and J by 2 bases, with 12 bases between the two germline ends.

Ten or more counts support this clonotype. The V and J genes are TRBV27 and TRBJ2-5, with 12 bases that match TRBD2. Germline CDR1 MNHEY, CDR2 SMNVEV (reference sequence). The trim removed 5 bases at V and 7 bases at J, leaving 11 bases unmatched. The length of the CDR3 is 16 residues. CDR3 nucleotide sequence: TGTGCCAGCAGTGCCAGACTAGCGGGGGCGCTGGGGACCCAGTACTTC. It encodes CASSARLAGALGTQYF.

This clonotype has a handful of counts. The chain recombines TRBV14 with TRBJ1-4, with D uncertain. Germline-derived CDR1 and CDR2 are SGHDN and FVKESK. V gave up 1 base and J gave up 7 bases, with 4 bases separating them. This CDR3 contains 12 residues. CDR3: CASSQVREKLFF. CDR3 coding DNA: TGTGCCAGCAGCCAAGTACGTGAAAAACTGTTTTTT.

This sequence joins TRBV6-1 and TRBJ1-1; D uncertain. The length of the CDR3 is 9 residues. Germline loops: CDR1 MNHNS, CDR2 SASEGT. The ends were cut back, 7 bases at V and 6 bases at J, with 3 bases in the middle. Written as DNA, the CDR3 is TGTGCCAGCAACCCTGAAGCTTTCTTT. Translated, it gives CASNPEAFF.

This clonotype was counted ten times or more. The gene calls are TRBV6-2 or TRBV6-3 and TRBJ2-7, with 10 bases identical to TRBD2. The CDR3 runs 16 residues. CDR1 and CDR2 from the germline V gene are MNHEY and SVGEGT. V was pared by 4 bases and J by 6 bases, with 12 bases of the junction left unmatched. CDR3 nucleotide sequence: TGTGCCAGCAGTTCCACGCCTAGCGGGAGCTTCACCGAGCAGTACTTC. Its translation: CASSSTPSGSFTEQYF.